The 18 T cell receptor beta chains reported below all come from one sample, sequenced in a study of OX40 agonist ivuxolimab in advanced cancers. Repertoires were generated with immunoSEQ multiplex PCR, while TCRdb's copy carries only in-frame clones and drops some. The table includes tens of thousands of clones, about nine tenths detected once. The input for sequencing was CD4+ or CD8+ T cells sorted from blood, taken in a trial of the OX40 agonist ivuxolimab. The receptor set was obtained from an adult with an advanced solid tumor such as melanoma, head and neck, liver or kidney cancer.

The V call is TRBV18, the J call TRBJ1-1; a possible D gene is TRBD1 (5 bases). Per the germline V gene, CDR1 is KGHSH and CDR2 is LQKENI. CDR3 size: 14 residues. V was pared by 0 bases and J by 4 bases, with 9 bases between. CDR3 sequence (DNA): TGTGCCAGCTCACCACCTCAGGGCATCACTGAAGCTTTCTTT. This codes for CASSPPQGITEAFF.

This chain links TRBV7-6 with TRBJ1-2; D may be TRBD1 (6 bases). Germline values: CDR1 SGHVS, CDR2 FNYEAQ. The V end lost 5 bases, the J end lost 1 base, and 14 bases lay between the germline ends. CDR3 length: 15 amino acids. Here the CDR3 reads CASSPRTAINYGYTF. Here the CDR3 DNA reads TGTGCCAGCAGCCCGAGGACAGCCATTAACTATGGCTACACCTTC. Combining the CDR3 with reference TRBV7-6 and TRBJ1-2 gives the whole variable domain GAGVSQSPRYKVTKRGQDVALRCDPISGHVSLYWYRQALGQGPEFLTYFNYEAQQDKSGLPNDRFSAERPEGSISTLTIQRTEQRDSAMYRCASSPRTAINYGYTFGSGTRLTVV.

This clone was detected a few times. This sequence joins TRBV9 and TRBJ2-5; a possible D gene is TRBD2 (5 bases). In germline, CDR1 is SGDLS, CDR2 YYNGEE. Between the trimmed V and J ends, which lost 6 bases and 9 bases, there was a span of 21 bases. The CDR3 sequence is 14 residues long. CDR3 residues: CASTLREDMRAQYF. CDR3 bases: TGTGCCAGCACTTTGAGGGAAGACATGCGAGCCCAGTACTTC.

This chain connects TRBV4-2 to TRBJ2-4, with TRBD2 matching over 9 bases. The CDR3 sequence is 18 residues long. Germline-derived CDR1 and CDR2 are LGHNA and YNFKEQ. V lost 4 bases, J lost 1 base, and 11 bases stayed unmatched. CDR3 coding DNA: TGTGCCAGCAGCCCCGGGCTGTTAGCGGGAGTGGCCAAAAACATTCAGTACTTC. Translating gives CASSPGLLAGVAKNIQYF.

The chain is built from TRBV5-1 and TRBJ2-7; D is ambiguous. The V gene lost 4 bases and the J gene lost 3 bases, with 14 bases spanning the gap. Germline assignment: CDR1 SGHRS and CDR2 YFSETQ. The length of the CDR3 is 14 residues. The CDR3 sequence: CASSPTPMVYEQYF. The CDR3 DNA is TGCGCCAGCAGCCCCACGCCCATGGTCTACGAGCAGTACTTC.

The J gene is TRBJ2-5, the V gene TRBV6-6, with D possibly matching TRBD1 (5 bases). This CDR3 is built from 11 residues. Between the trimmed V and J ends, which lost 5 bases and 6 bases, there was a span of 7 bases. Germline-derived CDR1 and CDR2 are MNHNY and SVGAGI (reference sequence). CDR3 sequence reads: CASSRGKTQYF. The CDR3 nucleotides read TGTGCCAGCAGTAGGGGAAAGACCCAGTACTTC.

The chain links TRBV6-6 to TRBJ2-5; the D gene is possibly TRBD2 (6 bases). Judging by the DNA end, TRBJ2-7 fits better; the J call may be wrong. The CDR3 is made up of 14 amino acids. Germline values: CDR1 MNHNY, CDR2 SVGAGI (reference sequence). The CDR3, as DNA: TGTGCCAGCAGTTACTATCGGGGGAACGACGAGCAGTACTTC. It codes for CASSYYRGNDEQYF.

The genes are TRBV2 and TRBJ2-1; 10 bases are a match to TRBD2. The CDR3 has 14 amino acids. Germline loops: CDR1 SNHLY, CDR2 FYNNEI. V gave up 4 bases and J gave up 8 bases; unmatched junction bases: 5. In nucleotides, the CDR3 is TGTGCCAGCAGTGTCCTAGCGGGAGCCGATGAGCAGTTCTTC. Protein sequence: CASSVLAGADEQFF.

V usage is TRBV10-2 and J usage is TRBJ2-1, with 9 bases lining up with TRBD2. The ends lost 10 bases at V and 4 bases at J; junction bases unmatched: 11. Looked up from germline, CDR1 is WSHSY and CDR2 is SAAADI. The CDR3 totals 15 residues. CDR3 coding DNA: TGCGCCACCATACATTCGACTAGCGGTTACAATGAGCAGTTCTTC. Translation: CATIHSTSGYNEQFF.

In this sample, this clone turned up once. The chain uses TRBV5-1 and TRBJ2-7, with 9 nucleotides matching TRBD1. Germline trimming cut 0 bases from V and 4 bases from J; bases unmatched to any gene: 5. The CDR3 length is 15 residues. Germline-derived CDR1 and CDR2 are SGHRS and YFSETQ. CDR3 loop: CASSLAGTGLYEQYF. CDR3 DNA: TGCGCCAGCAGCTTGGCCGGGACAGGGTTATACGAGCAGTACTTC.

The CDR3 protein is CASSQEDLYQETQYF. The CDR3 nucleotides are TGCGCCAGCAGCCAAGAGGACCTCTACCAAGAGACCCAGTACTTC. The chain employs TRBV4-1 and TRBJ2-5; unclear D gene. This CDR3 region has 15 residues. Per germline, CDR1 MGHRA and CDR2 YSYEKL. V was pared by 0 bases and J by 0 bases, with 8 bases between.

This chain uses TRBV4-2 with TRBJ1-2; D is undetermined. Deletions cut 0 bases from V and 4 bases from J, with 6 bases between. CDR3 length: 13 residues. Germline CDR1 LGHNA, CDR2 YNFKEQ. CDR3 residues: CASSQDSFYGYTF. The CDR3 region has the DNA TGTGCCAGCAGCCAAGACAGCTTCTATGGCTACACCTTC.

The chain employs TRBV28 and TRBJ2-3; TRBD2 aligns across 13 bases. V lost 3 bases to trimming and J lost 5 bases; unmatched junction nucleotides: 5. Germline V gives CDR1 MDHEN, CDR2 SYDVKM. The CDR3 extends over 16 amino acids. The CDR3 region is CASSFGLAGDRDTQYF. CDR3 DNA: TGTGCCAGCAGTTTCGGACTAGCGGGAGATAGAGATACGCAGTATTTT. Variable domain in full (rest from reference TRBV28 and TRBJ2-3): DVKVTQSSRYLVKRTGEKVFLECVQDMDHENMFWYRQDPGLGLRLIYFSYDVKMKEKGDIPEGYSVSREKKERFSLILESASTNQTSMYLCASSFGLAGDRDTQYFGPGTRLTVL.

The DNA for the CDR3 is TGTGCCAGCAGTTACCGGCTAGCGGGCCCCTACAATGAGCAGTTCTTC. Its translation is CASSYRLAGPYNEQFF. The genes are TRBV6-5 and TRBJ2-1; 8 bases align to TRBD2. V was clipped by 2 bases and J by 2 bases; unmatched bases: 5. The CDR3 spans 16 residues. The germline gives CDR1 MNHEY, CDR2 SVGAGI.

This clone was observed a single time. The CDR3 DNA sequence: TGTGCCAGCAGCCCAGGGGCAGGAGAAGCTTTCTTT. Translation: CASSPGAGEAFF. This rearrangement joins TRBV7-8 to TRBJ1-1; a weak D match, TRBD1 (6 bases). CDR1 SGHVS and CDR2 FQNEAQ come from the germline V gene. Trimming took off 5 bases at V and 8 bases at J, with 12 bases between the two ends. The CDR3 runs 12 residues.

This chain links TRBV7-9 with TRBJ2-6; 7 bases agree with TRBD1. Germline V gives CDR1 SEHNR, CDR2 FQNEAQ (reference sequence). The CDR3 length is 15 residues. V lost 10 bases to trimming and J lost 2 bases; unmatched junction nucleotides: 8. In DNA, the CDR3 is TGTGCCACCTACAGGGGACGCACTGGGGCCAACGTCCTGACTTTC. Amino acids: CATYRGRTGANVLTF.

The gene calls are TRBV5-1 and TRBJ2-1; 8 bases agree with TRBD2. CDR1 SGHRS and CDR2 YFSETQ come from the germline V gene. J was trimmed by 6 bases and V by 2 bases; bases with no gene match: 7. This CDR3 has 15 amino acids. CDR3 residues: CASSLSAGALNEQFF. The CDR3 bases are TGCGCCAGCAGCTTATCAGCGGGAGCCCTCAATGAGCAGTTCTTC. The full variable domain, completed using reference TRBV5-1 and TRBJ2-1, is KAGVTQTPRYLIKTRGQQVTLSCSPISGHRSVSWYQQTPGQGLQFLFEYFSETQRNKGNFPGRFSGRQFSNSRSEMNVSTLELGDSALYLCASSLSAGALNEQFFGPGTRLTVL.

CDR3 nucleotide sequence: TGCAGCGTCGTACTAGCGGGAGCCTACGAGCAGTACTTC. This encodes CSVVLAGAYEQYF. The rearrangement joins TRBV29-1 to TRBJ2-7; TRBD2 matches 11 bases. V was clipped by 6 bases and J by 2 bases; unmatched bases: 3. Germline assignment: CDR1 SQVTM and CDR2 ANQGSEA. The CDR3 has 13 residues.